Presented here are 18 T cell receptor beta chains from one specimen sequenced in a study of resident and recirculating memory T cells in vitiligo. TCRdb's copy holds only in-frame clones and misses some; the assay was immunoSEQ multiplex PCR. The repertoire includes fewer than 85,000 clones, about 91% of them detected once, and roughly 5% sits in the top ten. Input material: blood. These receptor sequences come from a male donor with vitiligo.

CDR3 in amino acids: CASSLGYQGLPPYEQYF. CDR3 in DNA: TGTGCCAGCAGCTTAGGCTACCAGGGCCTACCCCCCTACGAGCAGTACTTC. This chain joins TRBV7-9 and TRBJ2-7; D perhaps matches TRBD1 (5 bases). The CDR3 extends over 17 amino acids. Germline V lookup: CDR1 SEHNR, CDR2 FQNEAQ (reference sequence). Trimming left V 1 base short and J 2 bases short, with 18 bases between.

This clone was recorded only once. The J gene is TRBJ2-7, the V gene TRBV4-1; 14 bases are a match to TRBD2. Germline V CDR1 and CDR2: MGHRA, YSYEKL. The CDR3 loop spans 16 amino acids. V shed 5 bases, J shed 1 base, and the junction held 4 bases outside the gene matches. The CDR3 coding sequence is TGCGCCAGCAGCAGACTAGCGGGAGGGCCTTCCTACGAGCAGTACTTC. This codes for CASSRLAGGPSYEQYF.

The chain employs TRBV11-3 and TRBJ2-1, with D unclear. This CDR3 is 13 amino acids long. The V end lost 3 bases, the J end lost 5 bases, and 8 bases lay between the germline ends. CDR1 and CDR2 (germline): SGHNT, YENEEA. This CDR3 reads CASSFEKNNEQFF. The CDR3 DNA reads as TGTGCCAGCAGCTTTGAGAAGAACAATGAGCAGTTCTTC.

V and J are TRBV7-9 and TRBJ2-2, with 9 bases fitting TRBD1. This CDR3 has 13 residues. Germline loops: CDR1 SEHNR, CDR2 FQNEAQ (reference sequence). Trimming at V came to 5 bases and at J to 7 bases, leaving 2 bases not matched to a gene. The CDR3: CASSQGQGGELFF. Here the CDR3 DNA reads TGTGCCAGCAGCCAGGGACAGGGCGGGGAGCTGTTTTTT.

V is TRBV6-5 and J is TRBJ1-2; no firm D call. Germline-derived CDR1 and CDR2 are MNHEY and SVGAGI. The CDR3 is 14 residues long. Trimming pared 0 bases from V and 2 bases from J, leaving 7 bases between. CDR3 coding DNA: TGTGCCAGCAGTTACTCGACACCCAACTATGGCTACACCTTC. Its translation: CASSYSTPNYGYTF.

The chain carries TRBV6-6 and TRBJ2-7; D not certain. The germline gives CDR1 MNHNY, CDR2 SVGAGI (reference sequence). Trimming pared 2 bases from V and 2 bases from J, leaving 10 bases between. The CDR3 sequence is 14 residues long. CDR3 nucleotide sequence: TGTGCCAGCAGTTACGCGACAAATGCCTACGAGCAGTACTTC. This gives the protein CASSYATNAYEQYF.

This rearrangement joins TRBV11-2 to TRBJ2-7; 14 bases line up with TRBD2. The V segment lost 8 bases and the J segment 2 bases; nucleotides outside the gene matches: 5. Germline assignment: CDR1 SGHAT and CDR2 FQNNGV. The CDR3 has 15 amino acids. Here the CDR3 DNA reads TGTGCCAGCTTGGGACTAGCGGGAGCCACCTACGAGCAGTACTTC. Translating gives CASLGLAGATYEQYF.

The chain is built from TRBV18 and TRBJ2-5; D may be TRBD2 (6 bases). The germline CDR1 and CDR2 sequences are KGHSH and LQKENI. The V gene lost 2 bases and the J gene lost 3 bases, with 7 bases spanning the gap. There are 13 residues in the CDR3. CDR3 protein: CASSPKREETQYF. DNA for the CDR3: TGTGCCAGCTCACCAAAGCGGGAAGAGACCCAGTACTTC. The full variable domain, in which reference TRBV18 and TRBJ2-5 provide the parts outside the CDR3, is NAGVMQNPRHLVRRRGQEARLRCSPMKGHSHVYWYRQLPEEGLKFMVYLQKENIIDESGMPKERFSAEFPKEGPSILRIQQVVRGDSAAYFCASSPKREETQYFGPGTRLLVL.

The CDR3 spells CASSQTSGRAWGEWETQYF. The DNA of the CDR3 is TGTGCCAGCAGCCAAACTAGCGGGAGGGCCTGGGGCGAGTGGGAGACCCAGTACTTC. This rearrangement joins TRBV11-3 to TRBJ2-5, with 13 bases identical to TRBD2. CDR1 and CDR2 (germline): SGHNT, YENEEA. This CDR3 is built from 19 residues. The J segment lost 5 bases and the V segment lost 5 bases, leaving 17 bases of the junction unmatched.

The chain couples TRBV27 to TRBJ2-7; the match to TRBD1 covers 8 bases. The J segment lost 3 bases and the V segment lost 5 bases, leaving 9 bases of the junction unmatched. This CDR3 contains 15 residues. CDR1 is MNHEY, CDR2 SMNVEV, per germline (reference sequence). The CDR3 nucleotides read TGTGCCAGCAGTAATACCGGGACAGGCCTCTACGAGCAGTACTTC. Amino acid sequence: CASSNTGTGLYEQYF.

The chain employs TRBV4-3 and TRBJ1-1; D perhaps matches TRBD1 (6 bases). Germline loops: CDR1 LGHNA, CDR2 YSLEER. Trimming took 0 bases from V and 0 from J, leaving 17 bases between them. This CDR3 spans 18 amino acids. CDR3 DNA sequence: TGCGCCAGCAGCCAAGATCGTCAGGGGCCCGTAATGAACACTGAAGCTTTCTTT. Protein product: CASSQDRQGPVMNTEAFF.

This rearrangement joins TRBV28 to TRBJ1-5, with D perhaps matching TRBD1 (5 bases). CDR1 is MDHEN and CDR2 is SYDVKM in the germline V gene. The ends were cut back, 1 base at V and 7 bases at J, with 23 bases in the middle. The CDR3 is made up of 18 amino acids. For the CDR3, the DNA is TGTGCCAGCAGTTTATTTGGTTTACGCCCAGGGCGGTTCCAGCCCCAGCATTTT. The encoded protein is CASSLFGLRPGRFQPQHF.

The chain has TRBV7-9 and TRBJ2-1; TRBD1 is a possible D gene (6 bases). CDR3 size: 14 residues. Trimming pared 4 bases from V and 10 bases from J, leaving 17 bases between. Per the germline V gene, CDR1 is SEHNR and CDR2 is FQNEAQ (reference sequence). The CDR3 region has the DNA TGTGCCAGCAGCTCAGGGGATCGAGTTCGGGAGCAGTTCTTC. Translating it yields CASSSGDRVREQFF.

V gene TRBV4-1 combines with J gene TRBJ2-3, with 10 bases fitting TRBD2. Per the germline V gene, CDR1 is MGHRA and CDR2 is YSYEKL. V was clipped by 5 bases and J by 0 bases; unmatched bases: 8. This CDR3 contains 17 residues. The CDR3 DNA reads as TGCGCCAGCAGCAATAGCGGGAGGCCCACTAGCACAGATACGCAGTATTTT. It yields the protein CASSNSGRPTSTDTQYF.

The chain has TRBV27 and TRBJ2-3; no clear D gene. The V end lost 2 bases, the J end lost 1 base, and 13 bases lay between the germline ends. Germline CDR1 reads MNHEY; CDR2 reads SMNVEV (reference sequence). The CDR3 is made up of 16 amino acids. The CDR3, as DNA: TGTGCCAGCAGTTTAGAGGCGCGGCCAGGCACAGATACGCAGTATTTT. It yields the protein CASSLEARPGTDTQYF.

For the CDR3, the DNA is TGTGCCAGCAGCCGAACTAGCGGGAGGAAGTTCTTC. This translates into CASSRTSGRKFF. This chain links TRBV7-2 with TRBJ2-1, with 12 bases that match TRBD2. CDR1 SGHTA and CDR2 FQGNSA come from the germline V gene. This CDR3 has 12 residues. V shed 5 bases and J 14 bases; nucleotides not matched to a gene: 4. The full variable domain, with the rest looked up from reference TRBV7-2 and TRBJ2-1, is GAGVSQSPSNKVTEKGKDVELRCDPISGHTALYWYRQSLGQGLEFLIYFQGNSAPDKSGLPSDRFSAERTGGSVSTLTIQRTQQEDSAVYLCASSRTSGRKFFGPGTRLTVL.

The V call is TRBV4-1, the J call TRBJ2-3; TRBD2 matches at 9 bases. CDR3 length equals 18 residues. Per the germline V gene, CDR1 is MGHRA and CDR2 is YSYEKL. V dropped 4 bases and J dropped 2; count of bases not matched to a gene: 13. CDR3 DNA: TGCGCCAGCAGCCCGGGAGCGTTGCGGGAGGGCCTCACAGATACGCAGTATTTT. It is translated as CASSPGALREGLTDTQYF.

The V call is TRBV28, the J call TRBJ1-4; D may be TRBD1 (6 bases). CDR3 length equals 15 residues. V was clipped by 9 bases and J by 3 bases, with 17 bases between them. Germline CDR1 MDHEN, CDR2 SYDVKM. CDR3 protein: CASGTTISANEKLFF. CDR3 DNA sequence: TGTGCCAGTGGGACAACCATCTCAGCTAATGAAAAACTGTTTTTT.